Listed here are 8 T cell receptor beta chains from one sample, sequenced in a study of T-cell reconstitution after alpha-beta-depleted transplantation in children. It was with unique molecular identifiers that the TCRbeta library was prepared. TCRdb reprocessed the PCR reads with MiXCR, giving one entry per CDR3 protein. The sample includes more than 200,000 distinct CDR3 sequences, 9.7% of them seen just once. This specimen was PBMCs from the stem cell graft donor, taken from the stem cell graft. These receptors were obtained from a human donor who donated a stem cell graft to a child with SCID.

This clonotype was detected ten times or more. The rearrangement links TRBV19 to TRBJ1-1; weak D call: TRBD1 (6 bases). Per germline, CDR1 LNHDA and CDR2 SQIVND (reference sequence). This CDR3 has 11 amino acids. V dropped 6 bases and J dropped 8 bases, with 10 bases sitting between them. This chain's CDR3 is CASRRGGEAFF. CDR3 bases: TGTGCCAGTAGAAGAGGGGGAGAAGCTTTCTTT. Looking up the rest from reference TRBV19 and TRBJ1-1 gives the full variable domain: DGGITQSPKYLFRKEGQNVTLSCEQNLNHDAMYWYRQDPGQGLRLIYYSQIVNDFQKGDIAEGYSVSREKKESFPLTVTSAQKNPTAFYLCASRRGGEAFFGQGTRLTVV.

This clonotype was seen at least ten times. The chain links TRBV3-1 to TRBJ2-1; D is possibly TRBD2 (7 bases). Germline V gene sequence: CDR1 LGHDT, CDR2 YNNKEL (reference sequence). This CDR3 region has 15 residues. V gave up 3 bases and J gave up 6 bases, with 15 bases separating them. CDR3 in amino acids: CASSHGLEGGNEQFF. CDR3 nucleotides: TGTGCCAGCAGCCATGGACTAGAGGGGGGCAATGAGCAGTTCTTC.

This clonotype was counted ten times or more. The chain employs TRBV7-9 and TRBJ2-5; no reliable D call. The germline V and J ends were trimmed by 1 base and 5 bases, with 8 bases remaining between them. Germline CDR1 and CDR2: SEHNR and FQNEAQ (reference sequence). The CDR3 has 13 residues. In DNA, the CDR3 is TGTGCCAGCAGCTTAGGCAGGTTGGAGACCCAGTACTTC. Its protein is CASSLGRLETQYF.

In its sample, this clonotype was seen many times. The chain joins TRBV28 to TRBJ2-1; D is possibly TRBD2 (5 bases). Trimming removed 6 bases from V and 7 bases from J, with 10 bases in between. From germline, CDR1 is MDHEN and CDR2 SYDVKM. The CDR3 runs to 12 residues. This chain's CDR3 is CASRGELNEQFF. Written as DNA, the CDR3 is TGTGCCAGCAGGGGAGAGTTGAATGAGCAGTTCTTC.

This clonotype has just one count. The missing conserved phenylalanine or tryptophan at the end of this CDR3 makes a read error likely. The rearrangement joins TRBV5-1 to TRBJ2-1; no clear D gene. The germline gives CDR1 SGHRS, CDR2 YFSETQ. Trimming pared 1 base from V and 4 bases from J, leaving 6 bases between. The CDR3 has 13 amino acids. Here the CDR3 DNA reads TGCGCCAGCAGCTTGTACGGGTACAATGAGCAGTTCCTC. Protein sequence: CASSLYGYNEQFL.

This clonotype has ten or more counts. J is TRBJ2-5 and V is TRBV5-1; D not resolved. This CDR3 has 14 amino acids. Per the germline V gene, CDR1 is SGHRS and CDR2 is YFSETQ. The V gene lost 1 base and the J gene lost 1 base, with 8 bases spanning the gap. In DNA form, the CDR3 reads TGCGCCAGCAGCTTGTCTGGGATCCAAGAGACCCAGTACTTC. This codes for CASSLSGIQETQYF.

This clonotype was observed many times. The rearrangement links TRBV6-2 or TRBV6-3 to TRBJ2-1; 7 bases match TRBD2. Germline values: CDR1 MNHEY, CDR2 SVGEGT. With V trimmed by 5 bases and J by 5 bases, 9 bases remained unmatched. The CDR3 has 15 amino acids. CDR3 in amino acids: CASSPRDYPNNEQFF. The CDR3 nucleotides are TGTGCCAGCAGTCCCCGGGACTATCCTAACAATGAGCAGTTCTTC.

Many counts were recorded for this clonotype. This chain links TRBV6-1 with TRBJ1-1; D possibly corresponds to TRBD1 (6 bases). Germline CDR1 reads MNHNS; CDR2 reads SASEGT. V was clipped by 8 bases and J by 4 bases, with 11 bases between them. The CDR3 runs to 12 residues. The CDR3 nucleotides are TGTGCCAGCCTAGGGGGTTCCACTGAAGCTTTCTTT. This sequence encodes CASLGGSTEAFF.